These 29 T cell receptor beta chains came from one sample sequenced in a study of T cell responses to AZD1222 COVID-19 vaccine. This table comes from immunoSEQ multiplex PCR, and its TCRdb copy is limited to in-frame clones, with some not included. The sample records about 54,000 clones, 80% to 90% being singletons. Sequences were derived from peripheral blood, sampled 28 days after the second AZD1222 dose. The origin of the receptors is an adult who received the AZD1222 COVID-19 vaccine.

V and J are TRBV4-2 and TRBJ1-3, with 8 nucleotides matching TRBD1. The J segment lost 1 base and the V segment lost 0 bases, leaving 5 bases of the junction unmatched. The CDR3 loop spans 17 amino acids. CDR1 LGHNA and CDR2 YNFKEQ come from the germline V gene. DNA for the CDR3: TGTGCCAGCAGCCAAGAGGCCAGGGGGCGTTCTGGAAACACCATATATTTT. As protein: CASSQEARGRSGNTIYF.

The V gene is TRBV6-5, the J gene TRBJ1-1; a weak D match, TRBD1 (6 bases). V shed 8 bases and J shed 1 base, with 11 bases lying between them. The CDR3 totals 13 residues. Germline V gene sequence: CDR1 MNHEY, CDR2 SVGAGI. The CDR3 DNA reads as TGTGCCAGCGGCCGCAGGGGGAACACTGAAGCTTTCTTT. Its protein product is CASGRRGNTEAFF.

V usage is TRBV10-3 and J usage is TRBJ2-3; D is perhaps TRBD1 (6 bases). V lost 8 bases and J 1 base, leaving 7 bases between the germline ends. The CDR3 covers 12 residues. Germline CDR1 ENHRY, CDR2 SYGVKD. CDR3 loop: CAIAGGTDTQYF. DNA for the CDR3: TGTGCCATCGCAGGGGGCACAGATACGCAGTATTTT.

J is TRBJ1-6 and V is TRBV25-1; D is unclear. Trimming took 5 bases from V and 6 from J, leaving 11 bases between them. CDR1 and CDR2 from the germline V gene are MGHDK and SYGVNS. The length of the CDR3 is 14 residues. CDR3 in DNA: TGTGCCAGCAGTCCTCAGGCCACTAATTCACCCCTCCACTTT. Its translation: CASSPQATNSPLHF. The entire variable domain, with the rest obtained from reference TRBV25-1 and TRBJ1-6, is as follows: EADIYQTPRYLVIGTGKKITLECSQTMGHDKMYWYQQDPGMELHLIHYSYGVNSTEKGDLSSESTVSRIRTEHFPLTLESARPSHTSQYLCASSPQATNSPLHFGNGTRLTVT.

V usage is TRBV19 and J usage is TRBJ2-1, with 12 bases identical to TRBD2. CDR1 LNHDA and CDR2 SQIVND come from the germline V gene (reference sequence). The CDR3 consists of 18 residues. Trimming removed 4 bases from V and 0 bases from J; junction bases left unmatched: 7. The CDR3, as DNA: TGTGCCAGTAGTACACCGAGGACTAGCGGGAACTCCTACAATGAGCAGTTCTTC. This sequence encodes CASSTPRTSGNSYNEQFF.

The chain links TRBV27 to TRBJ2-5; D ambiguous. The CDR3 totals 14 residues. V gave up 2 bases and J gave up 5 bases, with 12 bases separating them. Germline CDR1 reads MNHEY; CDR2 reads SMNVEV (reference sequence). Written as DNA, the CDR3 is TGTGCCAGCAGTTTACGTCCATACTCGGAGACCCAGTACTTC. It codes for CASSLRPYSETQYF.

The V gene is TRBV24-1, the J gene TRBJ1-1, with TRBD1 as a possible D gene (5 bases). With 3 bases removed from V and 3 bases from J, the gap between germline ends came to 13 bases. CDR1 is KGHDR, CDR2 SFDVKD, per germline. The CDR3 length is 15 residues. The CDR3 loop reads CATSDAGRGDTEAFF. CDR3 nucleotides: TGTGCCACCAGTGATGCCGGACGGGGCGACACTGAAGCTTTCTTT.

The V call is TRBV28, the J call TRBJ1-1; D remains ambiguous. Germline V gene lookup returns CDR1 MDHEN and CDR2 SYDVKM. This CDR3 contains 15 residues. Trimming cost V 2 bases and J 0 bases, with 10 bases left between them. In DNA form, the CDR3 reads TGTGCCAGCAGTTTACCGTGGACGTTGAACACTGAAGCTTTCTTT. Protein product: CASSLPWTLNTEAFF.

This chain uses TRBV12-3 or TRBV12-4 with TRBJ1-2; no firm D call. The CDR3 sequence is 13 residues long. The V and J ends lost 5 bases and 7 bases respectively, with 14 bases between them. CDR3 nucleotide sequence: TGTGCCAGCAGTCCATTGAAAGCGGGTGGCTACACCTTC. Protein product: CASSPLKAGGYTF.

The chain is built from TRBV6-5 and TRBJ1-2; D gene uncertain. The germline gives CDR1 MNHEY, CDR2 SVGAGI. Trimming shortened V by 0 bases and J by 8 bases, and 13 bases separated the two germline ends. The CDR3 consists of 14 residues. CDR3 bases: TGTGCCAGCAGTTACTCGAAAGGGTTAGGCGGCTACACCTTC. Amino acids: CASSYSKGLGGYTF.

This clone was recorded only once. This chain links TRBV19 with TRBJ2-5; TRBD2 agrees at 8 bases. This CDR3 comprises 13 residues. CDR1 LNHDA and CDR2 SQIVND come from the germline V gene (reference sequence). V was pared by 6 bases and J by 3 bases, with 3 bases of the junction left unmatched. Here the CDR3 DNA reads TGTGCCAGTAGCCTGCGGGGGGAAGAGACCCAGTACTTC. It translates to CASSLRGEETQYF.

The chain is built from TRBV30 and TRBJ1-6, with 8 bases lining up with TRBD1. The junction had 14 bases not matched to a gene; V was cut back by 4 bases and J by 9 bases. Germline loops: CDR1 GTSNPN, CDR2 SVGIG (reference sequence). The CDR3 sequence is 16 residues long. The CDR3 reads CAWTDPGTGGGSPLHF. The DNA for the CDR3 is TGTGCCTGGACTGACCCCGGGACAGGAGGGGGTTCACCCCTCCACTTT.

The table lists this clone with a count of one. CDR3 in DNA: TGCAGCGTTGAAGTCCGCAGCGGGACCTCCTACGAGCAGTACTTC. It is translated as CSVEVRSGTSYEQYF. The V and J genes are TRBV29-1 and TRBJ2-7; 7 bases match TRBD2. The germline V gene encodes CDR1 SQVTM and CDR2 ANQGSEA. The junction had 6 bases not matched to a gene; V was cut back by 1 base and J by 0 bases. CDR3 size: 15 residues.

In its sample, this clone was seen once. The chain joins TRBV7-3 to TRBJ2-1, with D maybe TRBD1 (6 bases). V lost 4 bases and J 4 bases, leaving 14 bases between the germline ends. The CDR3 spans 15 residues. Germline CDR1 SGHTA, CDR2 FQGTGA. CDR3 amino acids: CASSSSSGQYNEQFF. CDR3 sequence (DNA): TGTGCCAGCAGCTCTTCTTCGGGACAATACAATGAGCAGTTCTTC.

The chain joins TRBV7-9 to TRBJ2-5; TRBD1 is a possible D gene (6 bases). Germline V lookup: CDR1 SEHNR, CDR2 FQNEAQ (reference sequence). V was clipped by 5 bases and J by 5 bases, with 24 bases between them. There are 17 residues in the CDR3. CDR3: CASSRPRGHLIGETQYF. Here the CDR3 DNA reads TGTGCCAGCAGCCGACCACGGGGACATCTAATTGGGGAGACCCAGTACTTC.

The chain links TRBV4-2 to TRBJ1-4; D possibly corresponds to TRBD1 (5 bases). The CDR3 is made up of 15 amino acids. CDR1 LGHNA and CDR2 YNFKEQ come from the germline V gene. V was trimmed by 5 bases and J by 7 bases, leaving 17 bases between them. CDR3 region: CASSKGDGKGEKLFF. CDR3 coding DNA: TGTGCCAGCAGCAAAGGGGACGGGAAAGGTGAAAAACTGTTTTTT.

The rearrangement links TRBV19 to TRBJ1-3; D unresolved. This CDR3 is built from 13 residues. Germline V lookup: CDR1 LNHDA, CDR2 SQIVND (reference sequence). V dropped 4 bases and J dropped 4 bases, with 8 bases sitting between them. The CDR3 nucleotides are TGTGCCAGTAGTACAGAGCACGGAAACACCATATATTTT. Amino acid sequence: CASSTEHGNTIYF.

This chain uses TRBV5-1 with TRBJ2-1; a weak D match, TRBD2 (6 bases). CDR1 and CDR2 (germline): SGHRS, YFSETQ. Deletions cut 5 bases from V and 0 bases from J, with 12 bases between. This CDR3 is built from 15 residues. In DNA form, the CDR3 reads TGCGCCAGCAGTGACGGGGGTACCTCCTACAATGAGCAGTTCTTC. This gives the protein CASSDGGTSYNEQFF.

The rearrangement joins TRBV3-1 (or the pseudogene TRBV3-2) to TRBJ2-1; D gene uncertain. The CDR3 consists of 12 residues. With 4 bases removed from V and 4 bases from J, the gap between germline ends came to 5 bases. CDR1 LGHDT and CDR2 YNNKEL come from the germline V gene (reference sequence). CDR3 residues: CASSLRYNEQFF. DNA for the CDR3: TGTGCCAGCAGCCTCCGGTACAATGAGCAGTTCTTC.

This clone was seen once. The chain employs TRBV12-3 or TRBV12-4 and TRBJ1-1; D is unclear. This CDR3 comprises 13 residues. Trimming removed 9 bases from V and 1 base from J, with 12 bases in between. The CDR3 region is CASGRAGNTEAFF. The DNA for the CDR3 is TGTGCCAGTGGGAGGGCGGGGAACACTGAAGCTTTCTTT.

This chain joins TRBV6-1 and TRBJ1-6, with no clear D. The CDR3 extends over 15 amino acids. Trimming stripped 1 base from V and 0 bases from J, with 4 bases between. CDR1 and CDR2 from the germline V gene are MNHNS and SASEGT. CDR3 amino acids: CASSEGGSYNSPLHF. The DNA of the CDR3 is TGTGCCAGCAGTGAAGGGGGCTCCTATAATTCACCCCTCCACTTT.

This sequence joins TRBV28 and TRBJ2-3; possibly TRBD1 for D (6 bases). Germline loops: CDR1 MDHEN, CDR2 SYDVKM. There are 16 residues in the CDR3. Trimming took off 6 bases at V and 3 bases at J, with 19 bases between the two ends. CDR3 sequence: CASSPRPDRLTDTQYF. CDR3 sequence (DNA): TGTGCCAGCAGCCCCCGACCGGACAGATTAACAGATACGCAGTATTTT.

The V and J genes are TRBV29-1 and TRBJ1-1, with TRBD1 matching over 9 bases. The germline gives CDR1 SQVTM, CDR2 ANQGSEA. Losses at the gene ends were 7 bases for V and 4 bases for J; bases not matched to a gene: 10. The CDR3 covers 14 residues. The CDR3 DNA is TGCAGCGCCGCACAGGGGGCGCGAGGCACTGAAGCTTTCTTT. Residues: CSAAQGARGTEAFF.

The DNA for the CDR3 is TGTGCCAGCAGTAGCAGTCCAAATCAGCCCCAGCATTTT. Its protein is CASSSSPNQPQHF. J is TRBJ1-5 and V is TRBV6-5; D is uncertain. Germline V CDR1 and CDR2: MNHEY, SVGAGI. The germline V and J ends were trimmed by 5 bases and 4 bases, with 9 bases remaining between them. The CDR3 is 13 amino acids.

The chain couples TRBV6-5 to TRBJ2-2; D is unresolved. CDR1 MNHEY and CDR2 SVGAGI come from the germline V gene. The V and J ends lost 0 bases and 8 bases respectively, with 13 bases between them. The CDR3 runs to 15 residues. CDR3 sequence reads: CASSYSRPSTGELFF. As DNA, the CDR3 is TGTGCCAGCAGTTACTCGAGACCTTCCACTGGGGAGCTGTTTTTT.

This sequence joins TRBV4-2 and TRBJ1-2; 12 bases align to TRBD1. The junction had 7 bases not matched to a gene; V was cut back by 0 bases and J by 5 bases. This CDR3 has 17 residues. Germline V gives CDR1 LGHNA, CDR2 YNFKEQ. The CDR3 loop reads CASSQDGTGGAGYGYTF. CDR3 bases: TGTGCCAGCAGCCAAGATGGGACAGGGGGCGCAGGATATGGCTACACCTTC.

The rearrangement links TRBV28 to TRBJ2-2; D is undetermined. Trimming removed 6 bases at V and 2 bases at J, with 7 bases between. Germline lookup yields CDR1 MDHEN and CDR2 SYDVKM. CDR3 size: 13 residues. The CDR3 region has the DNA TGTGCCAGCAGCGACACTAACACCGGGGAGCTGTTTTTT. This sequence encodes CASSDTNTGELFF.

Concerning this clone itself: A much larger clone differs from this one at a single base, so this may be a read error. Other nucleotide sequences from this sample produce the same CDR3. DNA of the CDR3: TGTGCCAGCAGTTATAACAGAGACACTGAAGCTTTCTTT. Translation: CASSYNRDTEAFF. V is TRBV6-5 and J is TRBJ1-1; no definite D call. The CDR3 runs 13 residues. Between the trimmed V and J ends, which lost 3 bases and 3 bases, there was a span of 8 bases. Germline CDR1 is MNHEY and CDR2 is SVGAGI.

The chain is built from TRBV27 and TRBJ1-2, with TRBD1 matching over 7 bases. Germline assignment: CDR1 MNHEY and CDR2 SMNVEV (reference sequence). Losses at the gene ends were 3 bases for V and 6 bases for J; bases not matched to a gene: 4. This CDR3 spans 13 amino acids. The CDR3 region has the DNA TGTGCCAGCAGTTTCAGACAGGGCCATGGCTACACCTTC. Protein: CASSFRQGHGYTF.